These T cell receptor beta chains were read from a single sample in a study of cytomegalovirus exposure and HLA in healthy donors. Profiling relied on immunoSEQ multiplex PCR, and the TCRdb table lists in-frame clones only, not all of them. Of tens of thousands of clones in the sample, over 85% were seen once. Sequenced: PBMCs. The origin of the receptors is a man aged 18 to 30 in good health and CMV-seropositive. CDR3s include the opening cysteine and the closing phenylalanine or tryptophan. A D gene is named only where the DNA matches it firmly. Rows may omit the clone size; those that give it use once, few, many or a size class.

V gene	clone size	D gene	J gene	CDR3 protein	CDR3 DNA
TRBV10-3	NA	TRBD1	TRBJ2-7	CAISDEQGVSEQYF	TGTGCCATCAGTGACGAGCAGGGGGTCTCCGAGCAGTACTTC
TRBV29-1	NA	NA	TRBJ1-2	CSVDGLPPGGYTF	TGCAGCGTTGACGGCTTGCCTCCAGGGGGCTACACCTTC
TRBV28	NA	NA	TRBJ2-7	CASTLGYEQYF	TGTGCCAGCACTCTAGGCTACGAGCAGTACTTC
TRBV7-6	NA	TRBD2	TRBJ2-1	CASSSLAVPGFYNEQFF	TGTGCCAGCAGCTCCCTAGCGGTACCTGGATTTTACAATGAGCAGTTCTTC
TRBV6-5	NA	NA	TRBJ1-1	CASSYSNAGAPTEAFF	TGTGCCAGCAGTTACTCGAACGCGGGGGCGCCCACTGAAGCTTTCTTT
TRBV11-2	NA	NA	TRBJ2-3	CASSFNWESTDTQYF	TGTGCCAGCAGCTTTAATTGGGAGAGCACAGATACGCAGTATTTT
TRBV4-1	NA	NA	TRBJ1-5	CASSQGLGRGNQPQHF	TGCGCCAGCAGCCAAGGGTTAGGCAGGGGCAATCAGCCCCAGCATTTT
TRBV28	NA	TRBD2	TRBJ2-7	CASSLNKLSGNNSYEQYF	TGTGCCAGCAGTTTAAACAAACTTAGCGGGAATAACTCCTACGAGCAGTACTTC
TRBV11-2	once	TRBD2	TRBJ2-5	CASSSGLAGANLGTQYF	TGTGCCAGCAGCTCGGGACTAGCGGGGGCAAATCTCGGGACCCAGTACTTC
TRBV4-1	NA	TRBD2	TRBJ2-6	CASSQPFTGGRANVLTF	TGCGCCAGCAGCCAACCTTTCACGGGGGGTAGGGCCAACGTCCTGACTTTC
TRBV10-3	NA	NA	TRBJ1-2	CAITPTQRLDYGYTF	TGTGCCATCACGCCCACACAGCGGTTGGACTATGGCTACACCTTC
TRBV5-4	once	NA	TRBJ1-1	CASSLAEVGRGTEAFF	TGTGCCAGCAGCTTGGCCGAGGTGGGGCGTGGTACTGAAGCTTTCTTT
TRBV27	NA	TRBD2	TRBJ2-7	CASSLSITGGGEQYF	TGTGCCAGCAGTTTATCGATAACGGGAGGGGGCGAGCAGTACTTC
TRBV6-5	NA	TRBD1	TRBJ1-2	CASSLDREDYTF	TGTGCCAGCAGCCTTGACAGGGAGGACTACACCTTC
TRBV29-1	once	NA	TRBJ2-1	CSVYIQGGEFF	TGCAGCGTTTACATACAGGGAGGGGAGTTCTTC
TRBV10-3	NA	NA	TRBJ2-7	CAISESMASTEQYF	TGTGCCATCAGTGAGTCGATGGCTAGCACCGAGCAGTACTTC
TRBV28	NA	NA	TRBJ1-5	CASSFSNRERQPQHF	TGTGCCAGCAGTTTCTCCAACAGGGAGCGGCAGCCCCAGCATTTT
TRBV18	NA	TRBD1	TRBJ1-1	CASSGGTDLNTEAFF	TGTGCCAGCTCAGGAGGGACAGACCTTAACACTGAAGCTTTCTTT
TRBV27	NA	TRBD2	TRBJ2-3	CASSRGLAGVTDTQYF	TGTGCCAGCAGCCGGGGACTAGCGGGAGTCACAGATACGCAGTATTTT
TRBV30	NA	NA	TRBJ2-5	CAWRWGVANQETQYF	TGTGCCTGGAGATGGGGCGTTGCCAACCAAGAGACCCAGTACTTC
TRBV7-9	NA	NA	TRBJ1-2	CASSSNRAYGYTF	TGTGCCAGCAGTTCGAACAGGGCCTATGGCTACACCTTC
TRBV19	NA	NA	TRBJ2-7	CASSMLFRSSYEQYF	TGTGCCAGTAGTATGTTGTTCAGAAGCTCCTACGAGCAGTACTTC
TRBV28	NA	NA	TRBJ1-2	CASSLGHSSNYGYTF	TGTGCCAGCAGTTTAGGACACTCATCCAACTATGGCTACACCTTC
TRBV5-5	NA	TRBD1	TRBJ2-7	CASSPFGDSLSYEQYF	TGTGCCAGCAGCCCCTTCGGGGACAGCCTTTCCTACGAGCAGTACTTC
TRBV4-3	NA	NA	TRBJ1-2	CASSQMSPNYGYTF	TGCGCCAGCAGCCAGATGAGCCCGAACTATGGCTACACCTTC
TRBV11-3	once	NA	TRBJ1-1	CASSESRQGIENTEAFF	TGTGCCAGCAGCGAATCTCGTCAGGGGATAGAGAACACTGAAGCTTTCTTT
TRBV6-5	NA	NA	TRBJ2-1	CASSYSGGAFYEQFF	TGTGCCAGCAGTTACTCTGGGGGCGCTTTCTATGAGCAGTTCTTC
TRBV5-1	NA	TRBD1	TRBJ1-1	CASTLTGVNTEAFF	TGCGCCAGCACCCTTACAGGGGTGAACACTGAAGCTTTCTTT
TRBV25-1	NA	TRBD2	TRBJ2-1	CASSETTSVYNEQFF	TGTGCCAGCAGTGAAACGACTAGCGTTTACAATGAGCAGTTCTTC
TRBV4-1	NA	TRBD1	TRBJ2-7	CASSLTGQENYEQYF	TGCGCCAGCAGCCTCACGGGACAGGAGAACTACGAGCAGTACTTC
TRBV2	NA	NA	TRBJ2-5	CASSGTAQETQYF	TGTGCCAGCAGTGGAACAGCACAAGAGACCCAGTACTTC
TRBV6-6	NA	TRBD1	TRBJ1-5	CASSKGQGADQPQHF	TGTGCCAGCAGTAAGGGACAGGGGGCGGATCAGCCCCAGCATTTT
TRBV10-1	NA	NA	TRBJ2-7	CASSERREIAEQYF	TGCGCCAGCAGTGAGCGGCGGGAAATTGCCGAGCAGTACTTC
TRBV2	once	TRBD2	TRBJ2-4	CAVLTREKNIQYF	TGTGCCGTCTTAACGCGGGAGAAAAACATTCAGTACTTC
TRBV5-4	NA	TRBD1	TRBJ1-2	CAAGTGPANYGYTF	TGTGCCGCCGGGACAGGGCCGGCTAACTATGGCTACACCTTC
TRBV10-1	NA	TRBD2	TRBJ2-3	CASSESRLAGIDTQYF	TGCGCCAGCAGTGAGTCGAGGCTAGCGGGAATAGATACGCAGTATTTT
TRBV5-6	NA	TRBD1	TRBJ1-1	CASSLVRQGAGTEAFF	TGTGCCAGCAGCTTGGTCCGACAGGGAGCCGGGACTGAAGCTTTCTTT
TRBV6-1	NA	NA	TRBJ1-4	CASSEGQGSEKLFF	TGTGCCAGCAGTGAAGGGCAGGGAAGTGAAAAACTGTTTTTT
TRBV2	NA	NA	TRBJ2-7	CASRARGGVNEQYF	TGTGCCAGCAGAGCTAGGGGGGGAGTGAACGAGCAGTACTTC